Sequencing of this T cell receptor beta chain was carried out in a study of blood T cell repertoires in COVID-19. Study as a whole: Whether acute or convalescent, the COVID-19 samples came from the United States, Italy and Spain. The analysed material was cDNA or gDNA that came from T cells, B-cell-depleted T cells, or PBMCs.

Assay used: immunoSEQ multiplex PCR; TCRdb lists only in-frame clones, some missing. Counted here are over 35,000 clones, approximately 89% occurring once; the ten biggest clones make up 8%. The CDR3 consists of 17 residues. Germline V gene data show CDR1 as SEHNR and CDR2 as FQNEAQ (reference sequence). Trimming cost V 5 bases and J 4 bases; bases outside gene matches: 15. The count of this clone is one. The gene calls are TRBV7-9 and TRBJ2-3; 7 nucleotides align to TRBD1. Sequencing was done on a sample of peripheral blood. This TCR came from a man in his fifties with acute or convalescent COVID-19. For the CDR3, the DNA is TGTGCCAGCAGCCCAGGGATGTGGACAGGACCTCCAGATACGCAGTATTTT. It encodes CASSPGMWTGPPDTQYF.